A few counts support the clone carrying this T cell receptor beta chain. Its target is not known. V dropped 3 bases and J dropped 2 bases, with 12 bases sitting between them. The CDR3 has 15 residues. Germline-derived CDR1 and CDR2 are SGHTA and FQGTGA. The sample comes from a study of post-analysis software for immune sequencing data. Study-level background: Progressive-relapsing, secondary progressive and relapsing-remitting multiple sclerosis were among the disease courses included. Points from the study as a whole: Compared with controls, patients showed significantly lower normalized Chao1 diversity. Samples prepared in the same batch strongly co-clustered by F measure. Relative to controls, patients had about 5 TRBV segments at higher frequency, with TRBV5-6, TRBV5-1 and TRBV20-1 among these.

The TCR beta cDNA libraries carried unique molecular identifiers. T cells numbering about 0.85 to 10 million yielded roughly 0.5 million cDNA molecules. TCRdb re-analysed the PCR reads in MiXCR, keeping a single row per CDR3 protein. The sample shows 650,000 to 850,000 distinct CDR3 sequences, approximately 53% of them seen only once. Source material: blood. This sequence originates from a girl between 5 and 17 years old with multiple sclerosis. V is TRBV7-3 and J is TRBJ2-3, with D possibly TRBD1 on 5 matching bases. The CDR3 loop reads CASSFNQGDTDTQYF. The CDR3 DNA reads TGTGCCAGCAGCTTCAACCAAGGGGACACAGATACGCAGTATTTT.